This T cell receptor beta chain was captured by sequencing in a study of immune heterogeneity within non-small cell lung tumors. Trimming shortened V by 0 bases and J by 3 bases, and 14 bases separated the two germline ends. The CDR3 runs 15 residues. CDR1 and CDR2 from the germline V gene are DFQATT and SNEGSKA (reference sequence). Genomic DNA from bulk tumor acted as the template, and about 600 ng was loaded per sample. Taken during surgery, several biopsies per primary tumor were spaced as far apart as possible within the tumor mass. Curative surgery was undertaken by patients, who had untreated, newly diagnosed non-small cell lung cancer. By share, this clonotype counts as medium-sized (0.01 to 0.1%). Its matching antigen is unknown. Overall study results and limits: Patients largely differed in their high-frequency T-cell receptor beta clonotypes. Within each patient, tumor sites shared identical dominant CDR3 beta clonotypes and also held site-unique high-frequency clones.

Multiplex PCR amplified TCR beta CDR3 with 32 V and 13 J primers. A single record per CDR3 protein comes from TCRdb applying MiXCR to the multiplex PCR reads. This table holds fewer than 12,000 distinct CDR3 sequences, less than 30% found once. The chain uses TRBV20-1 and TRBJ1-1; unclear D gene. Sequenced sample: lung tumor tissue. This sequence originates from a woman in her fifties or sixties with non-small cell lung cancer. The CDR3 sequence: CSARDLGRWDTEAFF. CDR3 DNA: TGCAGTGCTAGAGATCTTGGCAGATGGGACACTGAAGCTTTCTTT.